This T cell receptor beta chain was identified in a study of post-analysis software for immune sequencing data. On the study more broadly: There were relapsing-remitting, secondary progressive and progressive-relapsing multiple sclerosis among the disease courses included. Overall study findings and caveats: Among multiple sclerosis patients, normalized Chao1 diversity was significantly below that of controls. Included in a set of roughly five TRBV segments more frequent in patients than controls were TRBV5-6, TRBV5-1 and TRBV20-1.

V was trimmed by 7 bases and J by 3 bases, leaving 15 bases between them. The CDR3 spans 13 residues. Germline assignment: CDR1 SQVTM and CDR2 ANQGSEA. In the case of this clonotype: Its cognate antigen is unknown.

Each TCR beta cDNA library carried unique molecular identifiers. Out of roughly 1 to 11 million T cells, about 510,000 cDNA molecules were generated. Each CDR3 protein gets one entry after TCRdb re-called the PCR reads with MiXCR. This sample yields 350,000 to 450,000 distinct CDR3 sequences, of which less than 40% are seen a single time; around an eighth belongs to the top ten. This receptor was identified in a girl aged 5 to 17 with multiple sclerosis. The chain carries TRBV29-1 and TRBJ1-1; D is ambiguous. What was sequenced was blood. The CDR3 nucleotides are TGCAGCGGGCGGACCGGGAGGGACACTGAAGCTTTCTTT. It specifies CSGRTGRDTEAFF.